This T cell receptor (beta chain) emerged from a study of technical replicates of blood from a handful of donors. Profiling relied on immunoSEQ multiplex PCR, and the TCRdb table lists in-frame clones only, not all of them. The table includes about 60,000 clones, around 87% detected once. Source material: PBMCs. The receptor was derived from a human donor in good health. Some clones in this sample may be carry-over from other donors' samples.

CDR3: CASSLSQGTDTQYF. The CDR3 nucleotides read TGTGCCAGCAGCCTTTCACAGGGGACAGATACGCAGTATTTT. This rearrangement joins TRBV7-2 to TRBJ2-3, with 7 positions matching TRBD1. CDR1 is SGHTA, CDR2 FQGNSA, per germline. Losses at the gene ends were 5 bases for V and 3 bases for J; bases not matched to a gene: 5. This CDR3 is built from 14 residues. The full variable domain, in which reference TRBV7-2 and TRBJ2-3 provide the parts outside the CDR3, is GAGVSQSPSNKVTEKGKDVELRCDPISGHTALYWYRQSLGQGLEFLIYFQGNSAPDKSGLPSDRFSAERTGGSVSTLTIQRTQQEDSAVYLCASSLSQGTDTQYFGPGTRLTVL.